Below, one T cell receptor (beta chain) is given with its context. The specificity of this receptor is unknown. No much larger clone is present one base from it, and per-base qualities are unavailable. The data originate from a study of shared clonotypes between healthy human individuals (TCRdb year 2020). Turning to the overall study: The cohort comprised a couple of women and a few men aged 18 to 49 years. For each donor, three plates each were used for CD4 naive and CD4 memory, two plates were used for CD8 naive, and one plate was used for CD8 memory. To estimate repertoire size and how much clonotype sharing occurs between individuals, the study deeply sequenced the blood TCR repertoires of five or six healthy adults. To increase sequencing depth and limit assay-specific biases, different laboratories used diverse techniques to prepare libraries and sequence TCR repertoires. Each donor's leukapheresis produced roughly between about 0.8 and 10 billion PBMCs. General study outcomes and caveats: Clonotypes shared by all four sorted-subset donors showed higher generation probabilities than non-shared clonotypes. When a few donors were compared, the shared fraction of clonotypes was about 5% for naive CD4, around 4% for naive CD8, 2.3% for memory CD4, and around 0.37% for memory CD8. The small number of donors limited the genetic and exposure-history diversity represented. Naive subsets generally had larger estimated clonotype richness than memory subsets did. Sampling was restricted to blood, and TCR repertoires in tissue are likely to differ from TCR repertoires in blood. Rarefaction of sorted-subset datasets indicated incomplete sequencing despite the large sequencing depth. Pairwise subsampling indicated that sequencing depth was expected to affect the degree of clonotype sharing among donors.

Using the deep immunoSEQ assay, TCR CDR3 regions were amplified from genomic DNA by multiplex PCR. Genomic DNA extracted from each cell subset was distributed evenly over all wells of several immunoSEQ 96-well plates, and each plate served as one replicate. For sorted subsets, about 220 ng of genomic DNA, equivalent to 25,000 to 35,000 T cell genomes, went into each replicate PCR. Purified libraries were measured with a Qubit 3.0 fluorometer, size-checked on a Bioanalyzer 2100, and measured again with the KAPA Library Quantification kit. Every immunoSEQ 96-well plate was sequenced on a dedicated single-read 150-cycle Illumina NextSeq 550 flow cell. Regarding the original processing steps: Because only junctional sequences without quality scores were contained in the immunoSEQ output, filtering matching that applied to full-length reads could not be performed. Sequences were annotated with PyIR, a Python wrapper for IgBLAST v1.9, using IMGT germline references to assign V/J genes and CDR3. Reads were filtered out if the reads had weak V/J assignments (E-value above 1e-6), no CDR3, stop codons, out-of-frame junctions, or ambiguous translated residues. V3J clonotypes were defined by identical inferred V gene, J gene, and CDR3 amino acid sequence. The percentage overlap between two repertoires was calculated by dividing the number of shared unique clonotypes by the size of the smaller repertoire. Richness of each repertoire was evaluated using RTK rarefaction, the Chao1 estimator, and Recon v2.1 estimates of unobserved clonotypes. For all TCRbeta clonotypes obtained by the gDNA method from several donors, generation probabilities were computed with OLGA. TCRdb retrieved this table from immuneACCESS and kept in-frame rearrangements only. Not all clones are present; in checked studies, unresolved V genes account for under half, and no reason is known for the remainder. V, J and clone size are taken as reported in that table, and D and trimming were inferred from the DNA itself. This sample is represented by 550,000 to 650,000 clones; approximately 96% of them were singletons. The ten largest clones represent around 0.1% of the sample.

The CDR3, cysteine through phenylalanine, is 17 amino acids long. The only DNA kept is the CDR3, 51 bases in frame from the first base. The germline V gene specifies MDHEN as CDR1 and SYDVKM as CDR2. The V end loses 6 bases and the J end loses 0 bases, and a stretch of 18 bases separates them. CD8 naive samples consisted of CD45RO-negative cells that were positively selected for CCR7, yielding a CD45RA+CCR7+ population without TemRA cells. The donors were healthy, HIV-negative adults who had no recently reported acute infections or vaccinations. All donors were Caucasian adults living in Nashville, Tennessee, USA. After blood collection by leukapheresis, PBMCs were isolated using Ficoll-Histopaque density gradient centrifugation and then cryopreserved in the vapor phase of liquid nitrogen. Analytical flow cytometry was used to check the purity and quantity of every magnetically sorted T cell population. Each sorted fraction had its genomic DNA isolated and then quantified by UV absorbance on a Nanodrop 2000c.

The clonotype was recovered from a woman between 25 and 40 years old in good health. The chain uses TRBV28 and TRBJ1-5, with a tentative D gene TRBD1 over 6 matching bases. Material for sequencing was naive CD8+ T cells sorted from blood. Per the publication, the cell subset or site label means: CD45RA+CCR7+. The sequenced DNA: TGTGCCAGCAGGGGCTCGGGACAATCAGATAGCAATCAGCCCCAGCATTTT. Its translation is CASRGSGQSDSNQPQHF.